This TCR beta chain was identified in a study of graft-versus-host responses after intestinal transplantation. Study context: Every recipient had anti-thymocyte globulin induction and 2 to 4 years of tacrolimus plus steroids.

Study-wide results and limits: Within the allografts of patients who had graft-donor T cell macrochimerism, graft-versus-host to host-versus-graft clonal ratios were high. Declining HvG levels early post-transplant were linked to peak circulating GvH clone levels.

Data came from immunoSEQ multiplex PCR; TCRdb stores just in-frame clones and leaves some out. The table shows some 120,000 clones, with about nine tenths occurring only once. Germline V lookup: CDR1 LNHNV, CDR2 YYDKDF (reference sequence). The CDR3 consists of 13 residues. Trimming shortened V by 3 bases and J by 6 bases, and 11 bases separated the two germline ends. Details on this clone: Its antigen is currently unknown.

The chain couples TRBV15 to TRBJ1-2, with no clear D. The source was unstimulated CD4+ T cells sorted from spleen or lymph node cells, collected before intestinal transplant. This sequence was found in a human donor who received an intestinal transplant. CDR3 DNA: TGTGCCACCAGCAGCCAGAGGAGCCATGGCTACACCTTC. Translated: CATSSQRSHGYTF.